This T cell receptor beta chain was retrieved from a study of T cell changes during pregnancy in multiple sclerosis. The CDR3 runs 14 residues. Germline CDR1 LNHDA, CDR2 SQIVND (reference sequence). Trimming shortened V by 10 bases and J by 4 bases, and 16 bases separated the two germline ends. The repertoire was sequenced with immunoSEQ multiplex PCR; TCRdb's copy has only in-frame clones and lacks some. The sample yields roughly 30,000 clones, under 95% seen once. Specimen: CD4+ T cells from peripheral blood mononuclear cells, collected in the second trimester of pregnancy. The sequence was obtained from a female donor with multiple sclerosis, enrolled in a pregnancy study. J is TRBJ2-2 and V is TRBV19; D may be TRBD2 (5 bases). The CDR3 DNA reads TGTGCCACCGGGGTGGGAATGGGCACCGGGGAGCTGTTTTTT. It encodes CATGVGMGTGELFF.